The entry that follows covers one TCR beta chain sequence. The data derive from a study of blood T cell repertoires in COVID-19. Study at large: Both acute and convalescent COVID-19 samples were obtained from the United States, Italy and Spain. From T cells, B-cell-depleted T cells, or PBMCs came the material, which was cDNA or gDNA.

In the authors' workflow: Nucleated cell counts were estimated from reference gene primer amplification. The method was immunoSEQ multiplex PCR; TCRdb's version includes in-frame clones alone and lacks a portion of them. The DNA was the basis for D and trimming; V, J and clone size are from that table. This sample has 20,000 to 30,000 clones, with roughly 94% found just once. The CDR3 is made up of 17 amino acids. Germline V gene data show CDR1 as SGHVS and CDR2 as FQNEAQ. The V and J ends lost 1 base and 7 bases, in that order; junction bases with no gene match: 9. The chain uses TRBV7-8 and TRBJ2-2, with 10 positions matching TRBD2. The source material was peripheral blood. The clonotype was recovered from a man aged 65-85 years with active COVID-19. CDR3: CASSLEWAGTSVGELFF. The CDR3 DNA reads TGTGCCAGCAGCTTAGAATGGGCCGGGACTAGCGTCGGGGAGCTGTTTTTT.